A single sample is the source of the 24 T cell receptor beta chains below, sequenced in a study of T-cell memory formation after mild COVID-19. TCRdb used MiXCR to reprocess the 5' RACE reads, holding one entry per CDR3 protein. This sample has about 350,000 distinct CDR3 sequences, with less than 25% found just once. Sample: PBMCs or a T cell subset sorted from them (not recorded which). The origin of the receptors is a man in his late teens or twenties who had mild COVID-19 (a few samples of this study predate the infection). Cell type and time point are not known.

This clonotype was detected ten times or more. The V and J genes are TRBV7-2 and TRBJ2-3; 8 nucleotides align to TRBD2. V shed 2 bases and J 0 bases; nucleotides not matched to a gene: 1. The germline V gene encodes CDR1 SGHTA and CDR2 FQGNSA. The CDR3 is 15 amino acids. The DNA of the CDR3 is TGTGCCAGCAGCTTACAGCGGGGGAGCACAGATACGCAGTATTTT. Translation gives CASSLQRGSTDTQYF.

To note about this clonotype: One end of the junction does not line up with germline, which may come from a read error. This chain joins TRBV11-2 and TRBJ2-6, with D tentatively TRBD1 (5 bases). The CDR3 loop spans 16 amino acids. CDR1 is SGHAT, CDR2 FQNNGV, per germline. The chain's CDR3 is CASSFGAAAGANILTF. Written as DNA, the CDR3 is TGTGCCAGCAGCTTTGGGGCCGCCGCTGGGGCCAACATCCTGACTTTC. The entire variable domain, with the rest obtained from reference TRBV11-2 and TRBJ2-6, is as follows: EAGVAQSPRYKIIEKRQSVAFWCNPISGHATLYWYQQILGQGPKLLIQFQNNGVVDDSQLPKDRFSAERLKGVDSTLKIQPAKLEDSAVYLCASSFGAAAGANILTFGAGSRLTVL.

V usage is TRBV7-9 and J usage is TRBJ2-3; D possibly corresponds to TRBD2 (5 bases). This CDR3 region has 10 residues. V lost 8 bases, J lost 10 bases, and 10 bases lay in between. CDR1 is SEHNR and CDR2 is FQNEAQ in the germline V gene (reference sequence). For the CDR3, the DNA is TGTGCCAGCGGGGAGACTTCGCAGTATTTT. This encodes CASGETSQYF.

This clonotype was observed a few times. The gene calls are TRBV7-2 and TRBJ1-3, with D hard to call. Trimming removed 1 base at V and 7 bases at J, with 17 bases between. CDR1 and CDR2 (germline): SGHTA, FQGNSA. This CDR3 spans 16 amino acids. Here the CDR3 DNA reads TGTGCCAGCAGCTTAGTGGAGGAGTGGAATCCGAACACCATATATTTT. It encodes CASSLVEEWNPNTIYF.

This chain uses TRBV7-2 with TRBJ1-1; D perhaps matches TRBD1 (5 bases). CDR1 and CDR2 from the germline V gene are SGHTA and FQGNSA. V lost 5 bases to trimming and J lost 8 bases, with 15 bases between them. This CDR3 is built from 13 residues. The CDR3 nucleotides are TGTGCCAGCAGCGGGGGTGCAGGGAGGGAAGCTTTCTTT. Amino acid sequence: CASSGGAGREAFF.

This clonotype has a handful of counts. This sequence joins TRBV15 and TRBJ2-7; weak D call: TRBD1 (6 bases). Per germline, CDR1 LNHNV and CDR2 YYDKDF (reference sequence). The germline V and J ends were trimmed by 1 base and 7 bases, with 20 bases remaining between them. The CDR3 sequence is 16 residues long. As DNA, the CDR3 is TGTGCCACCAGCAGAGGATACAGGGAAACTGGGCCAGAGCAGTACGTC. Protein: CATSRGYRETGPEQYV.

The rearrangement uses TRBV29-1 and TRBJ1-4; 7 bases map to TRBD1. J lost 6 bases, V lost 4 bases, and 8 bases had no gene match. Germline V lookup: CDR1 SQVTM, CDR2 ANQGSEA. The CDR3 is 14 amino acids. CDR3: CSVGTGTWDEKLFF. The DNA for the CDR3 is TGCAGCGTTGGGACAGGAACTTGGGATGAAAAACTGTTTTTT.

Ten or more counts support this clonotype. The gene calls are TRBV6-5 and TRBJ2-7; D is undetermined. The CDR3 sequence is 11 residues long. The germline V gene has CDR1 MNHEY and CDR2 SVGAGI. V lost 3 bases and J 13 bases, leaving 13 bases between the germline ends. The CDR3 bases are TGTGCCAGCAGTTATGAAGGTGGTGAATACTTC. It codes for CASSYEGGEYF.

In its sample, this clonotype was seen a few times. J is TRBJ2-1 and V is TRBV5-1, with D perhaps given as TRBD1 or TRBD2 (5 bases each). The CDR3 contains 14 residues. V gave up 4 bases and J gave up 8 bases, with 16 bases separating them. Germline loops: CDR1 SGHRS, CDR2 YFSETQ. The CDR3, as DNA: TGCGCCAGCAGCCCGGGGACGGTAGGAGATGAGCAGTTCTTC. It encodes CASSPGTVGDEQFF.

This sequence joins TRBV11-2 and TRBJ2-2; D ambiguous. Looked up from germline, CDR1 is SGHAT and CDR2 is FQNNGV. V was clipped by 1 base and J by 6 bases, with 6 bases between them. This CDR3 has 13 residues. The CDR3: CASSLATSGELFF. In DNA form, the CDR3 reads TGTGCCAGCAGCTTAGCCACATCCGGGGAGCTGTTTTTT.

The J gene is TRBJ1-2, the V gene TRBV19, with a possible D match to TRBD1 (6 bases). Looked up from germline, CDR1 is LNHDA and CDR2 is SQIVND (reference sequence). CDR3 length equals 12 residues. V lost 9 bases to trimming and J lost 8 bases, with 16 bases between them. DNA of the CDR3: TGTGCCAGCAGGACAGCCGCTACAGGCTACACCTTC. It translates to CASRTAATGYTF.

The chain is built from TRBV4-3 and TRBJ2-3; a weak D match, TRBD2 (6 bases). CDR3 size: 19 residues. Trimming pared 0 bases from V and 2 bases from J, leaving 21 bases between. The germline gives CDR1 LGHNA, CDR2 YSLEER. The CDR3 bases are TGCGCCAGCAGCCAAGAAGGAGCGGCTAGTGGCGGGGTCACAGATACGCAGTATTTT. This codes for CASSQEGAASGGVTDTQYF.

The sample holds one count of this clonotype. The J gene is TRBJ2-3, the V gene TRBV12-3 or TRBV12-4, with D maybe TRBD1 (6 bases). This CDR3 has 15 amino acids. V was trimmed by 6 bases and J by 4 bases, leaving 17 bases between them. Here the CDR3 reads CASRPAGESADTQYF. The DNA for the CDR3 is TGTGCCAGCAGACCTGCAGGGGAAAGCGCAGATACGCAGTATTTT.

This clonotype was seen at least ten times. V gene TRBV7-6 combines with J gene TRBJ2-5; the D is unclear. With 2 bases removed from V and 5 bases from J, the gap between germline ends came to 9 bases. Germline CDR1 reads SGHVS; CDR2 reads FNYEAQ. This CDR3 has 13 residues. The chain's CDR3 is CASSLRDVETQYF. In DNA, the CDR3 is TGTGCCAGCAGCTTAAGGGATGTCGAGACCCAGTACTTC.

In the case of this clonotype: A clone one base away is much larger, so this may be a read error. As DNA, the CDR3 is TGTGCCAGCAGACGGGGGGGCACAGATACGCAGTATTTT. Protein: CASRRGGTDTQYF. The chain joins TRBV6-6 to TRBJ2-3; TRBD2 aligns across 7 bases. CDR1 MNHNY and CDR2 SVGAGI come from the germline V gene (reference sequence). This CDR3 region has 13 residues. Germline trimming cut 6 bases from V and 1 base from J; bases unmatched to any gene: 1.

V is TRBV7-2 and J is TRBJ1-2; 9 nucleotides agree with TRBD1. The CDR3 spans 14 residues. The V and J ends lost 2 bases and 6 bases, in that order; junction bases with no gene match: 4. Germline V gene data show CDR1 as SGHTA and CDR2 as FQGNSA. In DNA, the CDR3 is TGTGCCAGCAGCTTAACAGGGGGCTTGAATGGCTACACCTTC. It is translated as CASSLTGGLNGYTF.

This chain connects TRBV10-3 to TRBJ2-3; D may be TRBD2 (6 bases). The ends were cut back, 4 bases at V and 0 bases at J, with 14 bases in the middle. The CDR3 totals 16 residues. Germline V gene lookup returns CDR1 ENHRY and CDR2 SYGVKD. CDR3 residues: CAISGSWGVSTDTQYF. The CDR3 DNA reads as TGTGCCATCAGTGGCTCATGGGGGGTTAGCACAGATACGCAGTATTTT.

As DNA, the CDR3 is TGCAGCCTATTGGGGCGCTACGAGCAGTACGTC. Translation: CSLLGRYEQYV. This chain links TRBV20-1 with TRBJ2-7, with a tentative D call TRBD1 (5 bases). The CDR3 is 11 residues long. CDR1 is DFQATT, CDR2 SNEGSKA, per germline (reference sequence).

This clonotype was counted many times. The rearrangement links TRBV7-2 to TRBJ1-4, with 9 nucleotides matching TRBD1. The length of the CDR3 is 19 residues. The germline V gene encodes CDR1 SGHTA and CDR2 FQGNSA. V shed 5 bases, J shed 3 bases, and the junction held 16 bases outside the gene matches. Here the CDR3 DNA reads TGTGCCAGCAGCGGCTGGGACAGGGAACGAGGGAGGGCTAATGAAAAACTGTTTTTT. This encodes CASSGWDRERGRANEKLFF.

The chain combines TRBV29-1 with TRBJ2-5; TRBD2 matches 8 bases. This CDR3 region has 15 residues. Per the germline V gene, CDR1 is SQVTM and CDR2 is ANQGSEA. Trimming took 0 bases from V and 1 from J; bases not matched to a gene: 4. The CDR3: CSVEDTGGTQETQYF. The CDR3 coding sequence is TGCAGCGTTGAAGATACGGGGGGGACCCAAGAGACCCAGTACTTC.

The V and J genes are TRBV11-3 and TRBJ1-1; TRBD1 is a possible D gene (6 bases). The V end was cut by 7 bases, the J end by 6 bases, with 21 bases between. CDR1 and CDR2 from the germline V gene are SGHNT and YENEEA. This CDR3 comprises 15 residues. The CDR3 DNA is TGTGCCAGCACCGACAGGCTAATAGGGATCCCTGAAGCTTTCTTT. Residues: CASTDRLIGIPEAFF.

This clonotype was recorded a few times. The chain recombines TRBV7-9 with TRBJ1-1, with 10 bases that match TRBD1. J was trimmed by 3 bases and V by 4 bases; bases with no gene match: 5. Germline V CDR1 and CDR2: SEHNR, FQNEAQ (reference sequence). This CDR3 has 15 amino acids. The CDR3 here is CASSWGQGFDTEAFF. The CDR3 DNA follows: TGTGCCAGCAGCTGGGGACAGGGGTTTGACACTGAAGCTTTCTTT. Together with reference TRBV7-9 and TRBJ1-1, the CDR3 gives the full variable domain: DTGVSQNPRHKITKRGQNVTFRCDPISEHNRLYWYRQTLGQGPEFLTYFQNEAQLEKSRLLSDRFSAERPKGSFSTLEIQRTEQGDSAMYLCASSWGQGFDTEAFFGQGTRLTVV.

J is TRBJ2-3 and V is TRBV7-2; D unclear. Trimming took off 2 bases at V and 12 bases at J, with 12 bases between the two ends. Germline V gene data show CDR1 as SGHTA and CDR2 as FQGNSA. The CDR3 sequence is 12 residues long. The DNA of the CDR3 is TGTGCCAGCAGCTTACAGGTGGGCTTTCAGTATTTT. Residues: CASSLQVGFQYF.

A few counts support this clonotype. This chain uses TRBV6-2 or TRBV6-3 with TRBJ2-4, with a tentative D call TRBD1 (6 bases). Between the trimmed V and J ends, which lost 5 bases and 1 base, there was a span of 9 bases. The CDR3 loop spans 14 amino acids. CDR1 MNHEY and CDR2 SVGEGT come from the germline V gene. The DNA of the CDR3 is TGTGCCAGCAGTGCCGACAGGGCCAAAAACATTCAGTACTTC. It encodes CASSADRAKNIQYF.